The 4 T cell receptor beta chains given below trace back to one sample, sequenced in a study of human T cells and chemical hapten exposure. Noted time point: healthy volunteer bleed at 2 weeks. Total RNA was extracted from unfractionated whole blood. A single record per CDR3 protein comes from TCRdb applying MiXCR to the RACE reads. Among 130,000 or so distinct CDR3 sequences listed, approximately 9% were seen once. The sequenced sample was whole blood. The receptors shown here come from a male donor in good health. Some clones in this sample may be carry-over from other donors' samples.

This clonotype was observed a few times. The rearrangement joins TRBV5-1 to TRBJ2-7; the D is unclear. The germline V gene encodes CDR1 SGHRS and CDR2 YFSETQ. CDR3 length: 13 amino acids. The V end lost 7 bases, the J end lost 5 bases, and 16 bases lay between the germline ends. The CDR3 region is CASLSGSRDEQYF. CDR3 bases: TGCGCCAGCCTCAGTGGCTCAAGGGACGAGCAGTACTTC.

CDR3 sequence: CASSRSGLAGADTQYF. CDR3 sequence (DNA): TGTGCCAGCAGTCGGTCGGGACTAGCGGGGGCAGATACGCAGTATTTT. This rearrangement joins TRBV6-5 to TRBJ2-3; 14 nucleotides match TRBD2. Per the germline V gene, CDR1 is MNHEY and CDR2 is SVGAGI. The ends lost 5 bases at V and 4 bases at J; junction bases unmatched: 5. The CDR3 covers 16 residues.

This clonotype was recorded a few times. This sequence joins TRBV19 and TRBJ2-7; D assignment may be TRBD1 or TRBD2 (5 bases each). The germline V gene encodes CDR1 LNHDA and CDR2 SQIVND (reference sequence). The CDR3 runs to 13 residues. V lost 2 bases to trimming and J lost 4 bases, with 9 bases between them. Here the CDR3 DNA reads TGTGCCAGTAGTATATCGGGACCGTACGAGCAGTACTTC. This encodes CASSISGPYEQYF.

Many counts were recorded for this clonotype. This rearrangement joins TRBV6-1 to TRBJ2-1; possibly TRBD1 or TRBD2 for D (5 bases each). V gave up 8 bases and J gave up 10 bases, with 15 bases separating them. This CDR3 is built from 12 residues. CDR1 MNHNS and CDR2 SASEGT come from the germline V gene. In DNA, the CDR3 is TGTGCCAGCTCCGGTGTAGGGACGGAGCAGTTCTTC. It specifies CASSGVGTEQFF.